This T cell receptor (beta chain) comes out of a study of post-analysis software for immune sequencing data. About the study: Several disease courses (relapsing-remitting, secondary progressive and progressive-relapsing) of multiple sclerosis were included.

From germline, CDR1 is LNHNV and CDR2 YYDKDF (reference sequence). There are 16 residues in the CDR3. The V and J ends lost 0 bases and 9 bases, in that order; junction bases with no gene match: 7. Prepared libraries of TCR beta cDNA carried unique molecular identifiers. It was from approximately 0.91 to 9.4 million T cells that about 540,000 cDNA molecules came. TCRdb called the PCR reads again in MiXCR, with one record for every CDR3 protein. The data show around 700,000 distinct CDR3 sequences, with about 60% seen just once and 10% to 12% held by the top ten. Study-wide findings and caveats: The F measure placed samples prepared in the same batch into strongly shared clusters. Compared against controls, patients with multiple sclerosis displayed significantly lower normalized Chao1 diversity. The study found TRBV5-6, TRBV5-1 and TRBV20-1 among a few TRBV segments more frequent in patients than controls.

This clonotype has a handful of counts. Its antigen is currently unknown. The chain carries TRBV15 and TRBJ2-1; TRBD2 matches 11 bases. The TCR originated in a girl aged 2-15 years with multiple sclerosis. Input material: blood. The CDR3 DNA sequence: TGTGCCACCAGCAGAGATTTAGCGGGGGGGCGTACTGAGCAGTTCTTC. Its protein is CATSRDLAGGRTEQFF.